Listed below are T cell receptor beta chains from one sample, sequenced in a study of cytotoxic CD8 clonotypes in ibrutinib-treated CLL. Method: immunoSEQ multiplex PCR; TCRdb's copy keeps in-frame clones and lacks some. Among approximately 120,000 clones listed, around 84% were seen once. Here the sequenced sample was PBMCs, taken after 24 months of ibrutinib treatment. The origin of the receptors is a human donor with chronic lymphocytic leukemia. Each CDR3 is given with its conserved first and last residue. Fields, in order: J gene, V gene, D gene, clone size, CDR3 protein, CDR3 DNA. The D gene is left open where the match is weak. Size values are once, few and many counts, or a class for expanded clones, and some rows have none.

j_call: TRBJ2-5; v_call: TRBV25-1; d_call: TRBD1; clone_size: NA; cdr3_aa: CASSVSHRGPQETQYF; cdr3_nt: TGTGCCAGCAGTGTATCTCACAGGGGCCCACAAGAGACCCAGTACTTC
j_call: TRBJ1-1; v_call: TRBV7-8; d_call: TRBD1; clone_size: NA; cdr3_aa: CASSSRQGAHPNTEAFF; cdr3_nt: TGTGCCAGCAGCTCACGTCAGGGGGCGCACCCCAACACTGAAGCTTTCTTT
j_call: TRBJ2-1; v_call: TRBV7-3; d_call: TRBD2; clone_size: NA; cdr3_aa: CASSPRRGLAGGGNEQFF; cdr3_nt: TGTGCCAGCAGCCCTCGCCGGGGACTAGCGGGGGGAGGGAATGAGCAGTTCTTC
j_call: TRBJ2-3; v_call: TRBV7-2; d_call: NA; clone_size: NA; cdr3_aa: CASSLRGGDTDTQYF; cdr3_nt: TGTGCCAGCAGCTTAAGGGGGGGCGACACAGATACGCAGTATTTT
j_call: TRBJ2-1; v_call: TRBV4-3; d_call: NA; clone_size: NA; cdr3_aa: CASSQDRGLRNEQFF; cdr3_nt: TGCGCCAGCAGCCAGGATAGGGGGTTACGAAATGAGCAGTTCTTC
j_call: TRBJ2-5; v_call: TRBV19; d_call: NA; clone_size: once; cdr3_aa: CASSMGRGLDETQYF; cdr3_nt: TGTGCCAGTAGTATGGGTAGGGGCCTGGACGAGACCCAGTACTTC
j_call: TRBJ1-2; v_call: TRBV5-5; d_call: NA; clone_size: NA; cdr3_aa: CASSFNIREVYGYTF; cdr3_nt: TGTGCCAGCAGCTTTAATATCAGGGAGGTCTATGGCTACACCTTC
j_call: TRBJ1-6; v_call: TRBV28; d_call: TRBD1; clone_size: few; cdr3_aa: CASTLPGQNSPLHF; cdr3_nt: TGTGCCAGCACCTTACCGGGACAGAATTCACCCCTCCACTTT
j_call: TRBJ1-6; v_call: TRBV6-1; d_call: NA; clone_size: NA; cdr3_aa: CASSARQPYNSPLHF; cdr3_nt: TGTGCCAGCAGTGCCCGGCAGCCCTATAATTCACCCCTCCACTTT
j_call: TRBJ1-4; v_call: TRBV9; d_call: NA; clone_size: NA; cdr3_aa: CASSVGNVGEKLFF; cdr3_nt: TGTGCCAGCAGCGTGGGCAACGTGGGGGAGAAACTGTTTTTT
j_call: TRBJ1-2; v_call: TRBV7-2; d_call: NA; clone_size: NA; cdr3_aa: CASSSRNSPFNYGYTF; cdr3_nt: TGTGCCAGCAGCTCTCGGAACAGCCCCTTTAACTATGGCTACACCTTC
j_call: TRBJ1-2; v_call: TRBV7-2; d_call: NA; clone_size: NA; cdr3_aa: CASSLEVGPNYGYTF; cdr3_nt: TGTGCCAGCAGCTTAGAAGTGGGACCTAACTATGGCTACACCTTC
j_call: TRBJ1-2; v_call: TRBV6-5; d_call: TRBD1; clone_size: NA; cdr3_aa: CASSPEGAFGYTF; cdr3_nt: TGTGCCAGCAGTCCCGAGGGGGCTTTTGGCTACACCTTC
j_call: TRBJ2-3; v_call: TRBV4-2; d_call: TRBD2; clone_size: NA; cdr3_aa: CASSQSGSAGATDTQYF; cdr3_nt: TGTGCCAGCAGCCAATCCGGGTCAGCGGGGGCCACAGATACGCAGTATTTT
j_call: TRBJ2-7; v_call: TRBV7-2; d_call: TRBD1; clone_size: NA; cdr3_aa: CASSLGGTGGRYEQYF; cdr3_nt: TGTGCCAGCAGCCTAGGGGGGACAGGGGGCAGATACGAGCAGTACTTC
j_call: TRBJ2-7; v_call: TRBV5-6; d_call: TRBD1; clone_size: NA; cdr3_aa: CASSRQGARDEQYF; cdr3_nt: TGTGCCAGCAGCAGACAGGGGGCCAGGGACGAGCAGTACTTC
j_call: TRBJ2-5; v_call: TRBV7-2; d_call: NA; clone_size: NA; cdr3_aa: CASSPAETQYF; cdr3_nt: TGTGCCAGCAGCCCCGCGGAGACCCAGTACTTC
j_call: TRBJ1-4; v_call: TRBV29-1; d_call: NA; clone_size: once; cdr3_aa: CSVGKAGATNEKLFF; cdr3_nt: TGCAGCGTCGGTAAGGCGGGTGCAACTAATGAAAAACTGTTTTTT
j_call: TRBJ1-2; v_call: TRBV19; d_call: NA; clone_size: NA; cdr3_aa: CASSKSAQGYTF; cdr3_nt: TGTGCCAGTAGTAAGTCGGCGCAGGGCTACACCTTC
j_call: TRBJ1-6; v_call: TRBV6-6; d_call: NA; clone_size: NA; cdr3_aa: CASSYSVREDSPLHF; cdr3_nt: TGTGCCAGCAGTTACTCTGTCAGGGAGGATTCACCCCTCCACTTT
j_call: TRBJ2-2; v_call: TRBV30; d_call: NA; clone_size: NA; cdr3_aa: CAWSAGGGELFF; cdr3_nt: TGTGCCTGGAGTGCCGGGGGCGGGGAGCTGTTTTTT
j_call: TRBJ2-3; v_call: TRBV5-4; d_call: NA; clone_size: NA; cdr3_aa: CASRKRPSTDTQYF; cdr3_nt: TGTGCCAGCAGGAAGCGGCCTAGCACAGATACGCAGTATTTT
j_call: TRBJ1-1; v_call: TRBV19; d_call: TRBD1; clone_size: NA; cdr3_aa: CASSILTGGDTEAFF; cdr3_nt: TGTGCCAGTAGTATCCTGACAGGGGGGGACACTGAAGCTTTCTTT
j_call: TRBJ1-2; v_call: TRBV29-1; d_call: NA; clone_size: NA; cdr3_aa: CSVEISASNYGYTF; cdr3_nt: TGCAGCGTTGAAATATCGGCATCTAACTATGGCTACACCTTC
j_call: TRBJ2-1; v_call: TRBV6-1; d_call: NA; clone_size: NA; cdr3_aa: CASSTAGSSYNEQFF; cdr3_nt: TGTGCCAGCAGTACGGCGGGGTCCTCCTACAATGAGCAGTTCTTC
j_call: TRBJ1-5; v_call: TRBV7-8; d_call: NA; clone_size: NA; cdr3_aa: CASSLLLEGDGNQPQHF; cdr3_nt: TGTGCCAGCAGCCTGCTCCTTGAGGGGGATGGCAATCAGCCCCAGCATTTT
j_call: TRBJ1-4; v_call: TRBV6-5; d_call: NA; clone_size: once; cdr3_aa: CASSNGQSPNEKLFF; cdr3_nt: TGTGCCAGCAGTAACGGACAGTCGCCTAATGAAAAACTGTTTTTT
j_call: TRBJ1-1; v_call: TRBV5-5; d_call: NA; clone_size: NA; cdr3_aa: CASSWARENTEAFF; cdr3_nt: TGTGCCAGCAGCTGGGCCCGGGAGAACACTGAAGCTTTCTTT
j_call: TRBJ2-7; v_call: TRBV13; d_call: NA; clone_size: NA; cdr3_aa: CASSRGPYEQYF; cdr3_nt: TGTGCCAGCAGCCGGGGACCTTACGAGCAGTACTTC
j_call: TRBJ1-4; v_call: TRBV6-6; d_call: NA; clone_size: NA; cdr3_aa: CASSYAAGAGREKLFF; cdr3_nt: TGTGCCAGCAGTTACGCCGCCGGGGCTGGAAGGGAAAAACTGTTTTTT
j_call: TRBJ1-6; v_call: TRBV18; d_call: NA; clone_size: NA; cdr3_aa: CASSPGSSYNSPLHF; cdr3_nt: TGTGCCAGCTCACCGGGTAGCTCCTATAATTCACCCCTCCACTTT
j_call: TRBJ2-3; v_call: TRBV7-2; d_call: NA; clone_size: NA; cdr3_aa: CASSFSFRDTQYF; cdr3_nt: TGTGCCAGCAGCTTTTCATTTCGAGATACGCAGTATTTT
j_call: TRBJ2-2; v_call: TRBV5-4; d_call: NA; clone_size: NA; cdr3_aa: CASSFQSVAPNTGELFF; cdr3_nt: TGTGCCAGCAGCTTTCAGTCTGTGGCACCGAACACCGGGGAGCTGTTTTTT
j_call: TRBJ2-3; v_call: TRBV6-4; d_call: NA; clone_size: NA; cdr3_aa: CASSDGMGVADTQYF; cdr3_nt: TGTGCCAGCAGTGACGGCATGGGTGTTGCGGATACGCAGTATTTT
j_call: TRBJ1-1; v_call: TRBV4-3; d_call: NA; clone_size: NA; cdr3_aa: CASSPTRLQNTEAFF; cdr3_nt: TGCGCCAGCAGCCCAACCAGACTTCAGAACACTGAAGCTTTCTTT
j_call: TRBJ2-7; v_call: TRBV6-1; d_call: NA; clone_size: NA; cdr3_aa: CASSELDEQYF; cdr3_nt: TGTGCCAGCAGTGAATTGGACGAGCAGTACTTC
j_call: TRBJ1-1; v_call: TRBV4-1; d_call: NA; clone_size: NA; cdr3_aa: CASSRPGLNTEAFF; cdr3_nt: TGCGCCAGCAGCCGCCCGGGGCTGAACACTGAAGCTTTCTTT
j_call: TRBJ2-7; v_call: TRBV5-1; d_call: TRBD1; clone_size: once; cdr3_aa: CASKDRGYEQYF; cdr3_nt: TGCGCCAGCAAGGACAGGGGCTACGAGCAGTACTTC
j_call: TRBJ2-5; v_call: TRBV28; d_call: NA; clone_size: few; cdr3_aa: CASSPAWRDVLQETQYF; cdr3_nt: TGTGCCAGCAGCCCAGCGTGGCGGGACGTACTCCAAGAGACCCAGTACTTC
j_call: TRBJ1-3; v_call: TRBV7-2; d_call: NA; clone_size: NA; cdr3_aa: CASSLVLGNTIYF; cdr3_nt: TGTGCCAGCAGCTTAGTCTTGGGAAACACCATATATTTT
j_call: TRBJ1-5; v_call: TRBV4-1; d_call: NA; clone_size: NA; cdr3_aa: CASSQGSNQPQHF; cdr3_nt: TGCGCCAGCAGCCAAGGAAGCAATCAGCCCCAGCATTTT
j_call: TRBJ2-3; v_call: TRBV2; d_call: NA; clone_size: NA; cdr3_aa: CASSVRQGLTDTQYF; cdr3_nt: TGTGCCAGCAGTGTGAGGCAGGGGCTGACAGATACGCAGTATTTT
j_call: TRBJ2-5; v_call: TRBV5-4; d_call: TRBD1; clone_size: NA; cdr3_aa: CASSPRGDRGRGRETQYF; cdr3_nt: TGTGCCAGCAGCCCCCGGGGGGACAGGGGGCGCGGGAGGGAGACCCAGTACTTC
j_call: TRBJ2-5; v_call: TRBV7-2; d_call: TRBD2; clone_size: NA; cdr3_aa: CASSLTSVPQETQYF; cdr3_nt: TGTGCCAGCAGCCTCACTAGCGTCCCCCAAGAGACCCAGTACTTC
j_call: TRBJ1-2; v_call: TRBV6-5; d_call: NA; clone_size: NA; cdr3_aa: CASRRQAYVYGYTF; cdr3_nt: TGTGCCAGCAGGCGACAGGCCTATGTCTATGGCTACACCTTC